This TCR beta chain originates from a study of control samples from healthy donors and cancer patients. This CDR3 has 18 residues. Trimming cost V 2 bases and J 0 bases, with 17 bases left between them. Germline values: CDR1 SGHAT, CDR2 FQNNGV. Assay: immunoSEQ multiplex PCR; the TCRdb copy retains only in-frame clones and omits some. The data show about 90,000 clones, about nine tenths seen once. The receptor was isolated from a woman between 18 and 29 years old in good health. Specimen: blood. The chain recombines TRBV11-2 with TRBJ2-4; TRBD1 might be the D (5 bases). CDR3 region: CASSLRGSPAVAKNIQYF. CDR3 in DNA: TGTGCCAGCAGCTTAAGGGGAAGCCCGGCGGTAGCCAAAAACATTCAGTACTTC. The whole variable domain, filled in from reference TRBV11-2 and TRBJ2-4, reads EAGVAQSPRYKIIEKRQSVAFWCNPISGHATLYWYQQILGQGPKLLIQFQNNGVVDDSQLPKDRFSAERLKGVDSTLKIQPAKLEDSAVYLCASSLRGSPAVAKNIQYFGAGTRLSVL.